Listed below are T cell receptor beta chains from one sample, sequenced in a study of CD8 T cells in ankylosing spondylitis. TCRdb used MiXCR to reprocess the 5' RACE reads, holding one entry per CDR3 protein. In the table there are more than 400,000 distinct CDR3 sequences, about 5% of which are singletons. Sequencing was carried out using blood, either unsorted or a sorted T cell fraction (not recorded which). Source of these receptors: a male donor with ankylosing spondylitis. CDR3s include the opening cysteine and the closing phenylalanine or tryptophan. A D gene is named only where the DNA matches it firmly. The size field is filled for only some rows; it gives once, few, many or a size class.

j_call: TRBJ2-2; v_call: TRBV20-1; d_call: TRBD1; clone_size: many; cdr3_aa: CSAREGGQGYTGELFF; cdr3_nt: TGCAGTGCTAGAGAGGGAGGACAGGGCTACACCGGGGAGCTGTTTTTT
j_call: TRBJ2-3; v_call: TRBV28; d_call: TRBD2; clone_size: many; cdr3_aa: CASSTYAQRGAADTQYF; cdr3_nt: TGTGCCAGCAGCACTTACGCCCAGCGGGGGGCCGCAGATACGCAGTATTTT
j_call: TRBJ2-7; v_call: TRBV7-2; d_call: TRBD2; clone_size: many; cdr3_aa: CASSLGLAGVQQYF; cdr3_nt: TGTGCCAGCAGCTTAGGCCTAGCGGGAGTTCAGCAGTACTTC
j_call: TRBJ2-6; v_call: TRBV12-3/TRBV12-4; d_call: -; clone_size: many; cdr3_aa: CASSWMSGTASGANVLTF; cdr3_nt: TGTGCCAGCAGTTGGATGTCCGGAACAGCCTCTGGGGCCAACGTCCTGACTTTC
j_call: TRBJ2-7; v_call: TRBV6-2/TRBV6-3; d_call: -; clone_size: many; cdr3_aa: CASSWAAEQYF; cdr3_nt: TGTGCCAGCAGTTGGGCGGCAGAGCAGTACTTC
j_call: TRBJ2-1; v_call: TRBV10-3; d_call: TRBD2; clone_size: many; cdr3_aa: CAISDQAGLSYNEQFF; cdr3_nt: TGTGCCATCAGTGACCAAGCGGGACTCTCCTACAATGAGCAGTTCTTC
j_call: TRBJ1-1; v_call: TRBV6-4; d_call: TRBD1; clone_size: many; cdr3_aa: CASSPTGGPTEAFF; cdr3_nt: TGTGCCAGCAGCCCAACAGGGGGTCCTACTGAAGCTTTCTTT
j_call: TRBJ2-3; v_call: TRBV29-1; d_call: TRBD1; clone_size: many; cdr3_aa: CSERTGPRTDTQYF; cdr3_nt: TGCAGCGAACGGACAGGGCCTCGCACAGATACGCAGTATTTT
j_call: TRBJ2-7; v_call: TRBV12-3/TRBV12-4; d_call: -; clone_size: many; cdr3_aa: CASSLKGDNPYEQYF; cdr3_nt: TGTGCCAGCAGTTTAAAGGGGGACAACCCCTACGAGCAGTACTTC
j_call: TRBJ1-3; v_call: TRBV3-1; d_call: -; clone_size: -; cdr3_aa: CASSQEYGRSGNTIYF; cdr3_nt: TGTGCCAGCAGCCAAGAATACGGACGGTCTGGAAACACCATATATTTT
j_call: TRBJ2-1; v_call: TRBV20-1; d_call: TRBD1; clone_size: many; cdr3_aa: CSARLVTGGYNEQFF; cdr3_nt: TGCAGTGCTAGATTGGTGACAGGGGGGTACAATGAGCAGTTCTTC
j_call: TRBJ1-2; v_call: TRBV12-3/TRBV12-4; d_call: -; clone_size: many; cdr3_aa: CASSLVMALGYTF; cdr3_nt: TGTGCCAGCAGCCTGGTGATGGCCTTAGGCTACACCTTC
j_call: TRBJ2-5; v_call: TRBV7-2; d_call: TRBD2; clone_size: -; cdr3_aa: CASSLGASGLQETQYF; cdr3_nt: TGTGCCAGCAGCTTAGGGGCTAGCGGGCTCCAAGAGACCCAGTACTTC
j_call: TRBJ1-6; v_call: TRBV27; d_call: TRBD1; clone_size: many; cdr3_aa: CASRTGGIPLHF; cdr3_nt: TGTGCCAGCAGGACAGGGGGCATCCCCCTCCACTTT
j_call: TRBJ2-4; v_call: TRBV27; d_call: -; clone_size: -; cdr3_aa: CASSFQAGPAKNIQYF; cdr3_nt: TGTGCCAGCAGTTTTCAAGCAGGGCCAGCCAAAAACATTCAGTACTTC
j_call: TRBJ2-2; v_call: TRBV5-1; d_call: -; clone_size: -; cdr3_aa: CASSFAETNTGELFF; cdr3_nt: TGCGCCAGCAGCTTTGCGGAAACGAACACCGGGGAGCTGTTTTTT
j_call: TRBJ1-2; v_call: TRBV10-1; d_call: -; clone_size: -; cdr3_aa: CASSAGQPYGYTF; cdr3_nt: TGCGCCAGCAGTGCTGGTCAGCCCTATGGCTACACCTTC
j_call: TRBJ2-1; v_call: TRBV5-1; d_call: TRBD1; clone_size: many; cdr3_aa: CASTWTGHNNEQFF; cdr3_nt: TGCGCCAGCACCTGGACAGGGCACAACAATGAGCAGTTCTTC
j_call: TRBJ2-7; v_call: TRBV6-1; d_call: -; clone_size: many; cdr3_aa: CASSEYFGVSYEEQYF; cdr3_nt: TGTGCCAGCAGCGAATATTTCGGGGTATCCTACGAAGAGCAGTACTTC
j_call: TRBJ2-3; v_call: TRBV29-1; d_call: -; clone_size: many; cdr3_aa: CSVEDPGRLTDTQYF; cdr3_nt: TGCAGCGTTGAAGATCCAGGCCGCCTCACAGATACGCAGTATTTT
j_call: TRBJ2-1; v_call: TRBV5-1; d_call: -; clone_size: many; cdr3_aa: CASSLVGGRYNEQFF; cdr3_nt: TGCGCCAGCAGCTTGGTCGGCGGGCGCTACAATGAGCAGTTCTTC
j_call: TRBJ2-7; v_call: TRBV12-3/TRBV12-4; d_call: -; clone_size: many; cdr3_aa: CASSFLVFGGEQYF; cdr3_nt: TGTGCCAGCAGTTTTTTAGTTTTCGGGGGCGAGCAGTACTTC
j_call: TRBJ2-3; v_call: TRBV20-1; d_call: TRBD1; clone_size: -; cdr3_aa: CSAPQAGGPDTQYF; cdr3_nt: TGCAGTGCCCCTCAGGCAGGGGGCCCAGATACGCAGTATTTT
j_call: TRBJ2-5; v_call: TRBV3-1; d_call: TRBD1; clone_size: many; cdr3_aa: CASSQGRDRVGKTQYF; cdr3_nt: TGTGCCAGCAGCCAAGGCCGGGACAGGGTCGGGAAGACCCAGTACTTC
j_call: TRBJ1-1; v_call: TRBV7-2; d_call: -; clone_size: many; cdr3_aa: CASTKRARATEAFF; cdr3_nt: TGTGCCAGCACAAAGCGGGCCAGGGCAACTGAAGCTTTCTTT
j_call: TRBJ2-5; v_call: TRBV4-1; d_call: TRBD2; clone_size: many; cdr3_aa: CASSRRISGSTGRQETQYF; cdr3_nt: TGCGCCAGCAGCCGGAGAATTAGCGGGAGTACGGGACGCCAAGAGACCCAGTACTTC
j_call: TRBJ1-6; v_call: TRBV18; d_call: -; clone_size: -; cdr3_aa: CASSLDSRYSPLHF; cdr3_nt: TGTGCCAGCTCACTAGACAGCCGTTATTCACCCCTCCACTTT
j_call: TRBJ2-5; v_call: TRBV20-1; d_call: -; clone_size: many; cdr3_aa: CSAAPGRRLTQYF; cdr3_nt: TGCAGTGCCGCGCCGGGACGCCGATTAACCCAGTACTTC
j_call: TRBJ1-5; v_call: TRBV4-3; d_call: -; clone_size: many; cdr3_aa: CASSQSPGDGQPQHF; cdr3_nt: TGCGCCAGCAGCCAATCCCCAGGGGATGGTCAGCCCCAGCATTTT
j_call: TRBJ2-7; v_call: TRBV4-2; d_call: -; clone_size: many; cdr3_aa: CASSQDLVPVRYF; cdr3_nt: TGTGCCAGCAGCCAAGATCTAGTCCCCGTGCGGTACTTC
j_call: TRBJ2-1; v_call: TRBV11-2; d_call: -; clone_size: many; cdr3_aa: CASSLDRAGMPYNEQFF; cdr3_nt: TGTGCCAGCAGCTTAGATAGGGCGGGAATGCCCTACAATGAGCAGTTCTTC
j_call: TRBJ2-5; v_call: TRBV27; d_call: -; clone_size: many; cdr3_aa: CASSQKEGETQYF; cdr3_nt: TGTGCCAGCAGCCAGAAGGAAGGAGAGACCCAGTACTTC
j_call: TRBJ2-7; v_call: TRBV7-2; d_call: TRBD1; clone_size: -; cdr3_aa: CASSPPGQETYEQYF; cdr3_nt: TGTGCCAGCAGCCCACCGGGACAGGAAACCTACGAGCAGTACTTC
j_call: TRBJ2-1; v_call: TRBV7-9; d_call: TRBD2; clone_size: few; cdr3_aa: CASSPRTSGRVKQFF; cdr3_nt: TGTGCCAGCAGCCCCCGGACTAGCGGGAGGGTAAAGCAGTTCTTC
j_call: TRBJ2-7; v_call: TRBV20-1; d_call: -; clone_size: many; cdr3_aa: CSARLNGYEQYF; cdr3_nt: TGCAGTGCTAGGCTAAACGGATACGAGCAGTACTTC
j_call: TRBJ2-7; v_call: TRBV5-1; d_call: -; clone_size: -; cdr3_aa: CASSRQPTYDSYEQYF; cdr3_nt: TGCGCCAGCAGCCGACAACCGACATATGATTCCTACGAGCAGTACTTC
j_call: TRBJ2-7; v_call: TRBV5-6; d_call: -; clone_size: -; cdr3_aa: CASGGGLSCEQYF; cdr3_nt: TGTGCCAGCGGGGGGGGGCTCTCCTGCGAGCAGTACTTC
j_call: TRBJ1-6; v_call: TRBV20-1; d_call: TRBD1; clone_size: -; cdr3_aa: CSARDWETGTAYNSPLHF; cdr3_nt: TGCAGTGCTAGAGATTGGGAGACCGGGACAGCTTATAATTCACCCCTCCACTTT
j_call: TRBJ2-5; v_call: TRBV7-9; d_call: -; clone_size: many; cdr3_aa: CASSLTAKETQYF; cdr3_nt: TGTGCCAGCAGCTTAACAGCCAAAGAGACCCAGTACTTC
j_call: TRBJ2-1; v_call: TRBV7-9; d_call: -; clone_size: many; cdr3_aa: CASSLERVDTNEQFF; cdr3_nt: TGTGCCAGCAGCTTAGAGCGCGTAGATACCAATGAGCAGTTCTTC
j_call: TRBJ2-2; v_call: TRBV11-1; d_call: TRBD2; clone_size: -; cdr3_aa: CASRRPGLAGGDANTGELFF; cdr3_nt: TGTGCCAGCAGGCGCCCGGGACTAGCGGGAGGAGATGCGAACACCGGGGAGCTGTTTTTT
j_call: TRBJ2-3; v_call: TRBV6-5; d_call: TRBD2; clone_size: many; cdr3_aa: CASSYSRGGLDTQYF; cdr3_nt: TGTGCCAGCAGTTACTCTCGCGGGGGGTTAGATACGCAGTATTTT
j_call: TRBJ2-2; v_call: TRBV20-1; d_call: -; clone_size: once; cdr3_aa: CCASRAGGNWGTGELFF; cdr3_nt: TGCTGTGCTAGTCGGGCAGGGGGGAACTGGGGTACCGGGGAGCTGTTTTTT
j_call: TRBJ1-3; v_call: TRBV18; d_call: -; clone_size: few; cdr3_aa: CASSLSGSSDISGNTIYF; cdr3_nt: TGTGCCAGCTCCCTGTCGGGCAGTTCGGACATATCTGGAAACACCATATATTTT
j_call: TRBJ2-7; v_call: TRBV2; d_call: -; clone_size: few; cdr3_aa: CATSWDTRYEQYF; cdr3_nt: TGTGCCACCTCCTGGGACACGCGCTACGAGCAGTACTTC
j_call: TRBJ1-2; v_call: TRBV20-1; d_call: -; clone_size: few; cdr3_aa: CCARDLRRARSGGYTF; cdr3_nt: TGCTGTGCTAGAGATCTCAGGAGGGCACGTTCTGGTGGCTACACCTTC
j_call: TRBJ1-5; v_call: TRBV5-1; d_call: -; clone_size: many; cdr3_aa: CASSLRRWQPQHF; cdr3_nt: TGCGCCAGCAGCTTGAGGCGTTGGCAGCCCCAGCATTTT